One and the same sample provided the 2 T cell receptor beta chains below, sequenced in a study of T-cell memory formation after mild COVID-19. TCRdb reanalysed the 5' RACE reads using MiXCR and keeps one entry per CDR3 protein. The sample contains some 120,000 distinct CDR3 sequences, 15% to 20% of which appear only once. The sample was PBMCs or a T cell subset sorted from them (not recorded which). Source of these receptors: an adult woman who had mild COVID-19 (a few samples of this study predate the infection). Cell type and time point are not known.

The V gene is TRBV6-1, the J gene TRBJ2-1; no firm D call. The CDR3 extends over 16 amino acids. Trimming removed 4 bases from V and 0 bases from J, with 13 bases in between. Germline CDR1 MNHNS, CDR2 SASEGT. CDR3 sequence: CASSAAQRGSYNEQFF. The DNA for the CDR3 is TGTGCCAGCAGTGCGGCCCAGAGAGGCTCCTACAATGAGCAGTTCTTC.

This clonotype was recorded a few times. The chain carries TRBV20-1 and TRBJ1-2, with no clear D. V lost 3 bases and J 7 bases, leaving 15 bases between the germline ends. Germline V CDR1 and CDR2: DFQATT, SNEGSKA (reference sequence). The length of the CDR3 is 13 residues. The CDR3 spells CSASSRPYGGYTF. CDR3 nucleotide sequence: TGCAGTGCTAGTTCCAGACCCTACGGTGGCTACACCTTC.